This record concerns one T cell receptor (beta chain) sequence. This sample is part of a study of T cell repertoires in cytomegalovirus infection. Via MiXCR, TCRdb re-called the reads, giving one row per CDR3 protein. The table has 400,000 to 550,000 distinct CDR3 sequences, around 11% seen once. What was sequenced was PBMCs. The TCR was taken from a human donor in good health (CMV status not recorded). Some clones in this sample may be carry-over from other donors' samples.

DNA for the CDR3: TGTGCCAGCAGCGACGGACAGGGGCCCGTTAATGCCTATGGCTACACCTTC. Amino acids: CASSDGQGPVNAYGYTF. V is TRBV5-4 and J is TRBJ1-2; TRBD1 agrees at 9 bases. Germline-derived CDR1 and CDR2 are SGHNT and YYREEE (reference sequence). The V gene end was trimmed by 4 bases and the J gene end by 4 bases; junction bases not matched to a gene: 14. The length of the CDR3 is 17 residues.